This T cell receptor beta chain is drawn from a study of post-analysis software for immune sequencing data. Across the study: The disease courses covered relapsing-remitting, secondary progressive and progressive-relapsing multiple sclerosis.

This clonotype was seen a handful of times. No antigen is known for it. Whole-study findings and limits: About five TRBV segments were more frequent in patients than controls; TRBV5-6, TRBV5-1 and TRBV20-1 belonged to this group.

cDNA libraries for TCR beta contained unique molecular identifiers. TCRdb re-derived calls from the PCR reads in MiXCR, one entry per CDR3 protein. The sample shows about 180,000 distinct CDR3 sequences, approximately 30% of them seen only once. The germline CDR1 and CDR2 sequences are SEHNR and FQNEAQ (reference sequence). Trimming cost V 7 bases and J 3 bases, with 9 bases left between them. The CDR3 has 12 amino acids. The chain couples TRBV7-9 to TRBJ2-5; no clear D gene. The receptor was isolated from a girl under 18 with multiple sclerosis. The sequencing sample was made of blood. CDR3 in DNA: TGTGCCAGCACGACTCCTAAAGAGACCCAGTACTTC. It encodes CASTTPKETQYF.